The subject of this entry is one TCR beta chain. Its antigen is as yet unknown. These data originate in a study of blood T cells in healthy people across ages. Using a J-beta primer mix together with a sample-barcoded 5' primer, a second PCR was run for roughly 6 to 11 cycles. Using its own MiXCR run on the 5' RACE reads, TCRdb lists one record per CDR3 protein. Of about 640,000 distinct CDR3 sequences detected, approximately 30% appear once; the ten largest clones hold 15% to 18%. The CDR3 loop spans 14 amino acids. Trimming left V 2 bases short and J 4 bases short, with 9 bases between. CDR1 is SNHLY and CDR2 is FYNNEI in the germline V gene. Study observations and caveats: Across the age range, TCR beta diversity per million T cells fell in a roughly linear way.

The sample comprised blood. This TCR came from a woman of 80 years or more in good health. The genes are TRBV2 and TRBJ2-1; D is undetermined. The CDR3 region has the DNA TGTGCCAGCAGTGAATTGGTGGTGTACAATGAGCAGTTCTTC. This sequence encodes CASSELVVYNEQFF.